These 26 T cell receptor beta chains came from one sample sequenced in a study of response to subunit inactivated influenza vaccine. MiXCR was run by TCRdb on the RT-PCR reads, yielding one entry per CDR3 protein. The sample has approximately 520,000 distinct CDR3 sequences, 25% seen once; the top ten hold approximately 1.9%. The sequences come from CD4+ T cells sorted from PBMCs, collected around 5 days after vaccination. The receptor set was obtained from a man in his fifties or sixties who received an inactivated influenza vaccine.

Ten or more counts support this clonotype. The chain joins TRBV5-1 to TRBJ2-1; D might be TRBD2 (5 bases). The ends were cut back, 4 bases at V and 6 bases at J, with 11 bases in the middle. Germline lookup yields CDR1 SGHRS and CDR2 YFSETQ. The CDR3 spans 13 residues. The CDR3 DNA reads TGCGCCAGCAGCCAGGACTCGTCCAATGAGCAGTTCTTC. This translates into CASSQDSSNEQFF.

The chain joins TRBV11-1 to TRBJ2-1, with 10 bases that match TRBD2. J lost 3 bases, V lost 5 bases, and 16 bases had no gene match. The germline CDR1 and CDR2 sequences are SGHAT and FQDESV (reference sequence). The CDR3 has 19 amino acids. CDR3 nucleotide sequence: TGTGCCAGCAGCCCCACTAGCGGGATCGGTCTCGGGTTCTACAATGAGCAGTTCTTC. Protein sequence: CASSPTSGIGLGFYNEQFF.

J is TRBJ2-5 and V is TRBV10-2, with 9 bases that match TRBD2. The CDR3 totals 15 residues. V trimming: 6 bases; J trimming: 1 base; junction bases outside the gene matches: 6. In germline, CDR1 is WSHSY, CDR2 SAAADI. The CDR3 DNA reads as TGCGCCAGCAGCGAGACTAGCGGAGCCCAAGAGACCCAGTACTTC. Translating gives CASSETSGAQETQYF.

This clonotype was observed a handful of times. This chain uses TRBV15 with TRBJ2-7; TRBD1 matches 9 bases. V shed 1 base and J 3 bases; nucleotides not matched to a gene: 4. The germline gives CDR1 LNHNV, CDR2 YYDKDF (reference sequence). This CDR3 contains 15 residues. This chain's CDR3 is CATSRGGQGIYEQYF. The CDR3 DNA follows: TGTGCCACCAGCAGAGGAGGACAGGGGATCTACGAGCAGTACTTC.

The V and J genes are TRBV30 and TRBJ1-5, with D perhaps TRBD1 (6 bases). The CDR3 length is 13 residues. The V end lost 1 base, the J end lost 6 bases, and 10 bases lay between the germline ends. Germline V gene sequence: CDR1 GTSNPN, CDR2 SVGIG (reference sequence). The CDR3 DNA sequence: TGTGCCTGGAGTGACAGGGACGGTCAGCCCCAGCATTTT. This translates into CAWSDRDGQPQHF.

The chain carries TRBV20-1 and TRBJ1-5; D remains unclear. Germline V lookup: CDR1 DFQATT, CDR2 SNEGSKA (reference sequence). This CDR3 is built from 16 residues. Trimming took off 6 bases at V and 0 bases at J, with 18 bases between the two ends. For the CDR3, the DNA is TGCAGTGCCTCTAGCGTGAGAGGAGCTAGCAATCAGCCCCAGCATTTT. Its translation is CSASSVRGASNQPQHF.

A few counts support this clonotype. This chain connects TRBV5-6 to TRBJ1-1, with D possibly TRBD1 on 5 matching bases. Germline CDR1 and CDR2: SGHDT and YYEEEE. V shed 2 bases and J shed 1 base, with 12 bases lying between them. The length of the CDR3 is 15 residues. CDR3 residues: CASSLLDRTNTEAFF. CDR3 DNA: TGTGCCAGCAGCTTACTTGACAGAACGAACACTGAAGCTTTCTTT.

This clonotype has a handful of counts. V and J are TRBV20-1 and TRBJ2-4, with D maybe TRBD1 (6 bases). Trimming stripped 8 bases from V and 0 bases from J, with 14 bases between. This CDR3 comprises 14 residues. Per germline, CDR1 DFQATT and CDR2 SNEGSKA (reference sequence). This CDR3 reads CSTDSPVAKNIQYF. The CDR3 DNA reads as TGCAGTACGGACAGTCCCGTAGCCAAAAACATTCAGTACTTC.

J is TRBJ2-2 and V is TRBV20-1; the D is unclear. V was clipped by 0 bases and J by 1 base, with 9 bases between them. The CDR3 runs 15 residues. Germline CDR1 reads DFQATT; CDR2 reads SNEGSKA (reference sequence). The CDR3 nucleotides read TGCAGTGCTAGAGATGTAAATGGGAACACCGGGGAGCTGTTTTTT. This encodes CSARDVNGNTGELFF.

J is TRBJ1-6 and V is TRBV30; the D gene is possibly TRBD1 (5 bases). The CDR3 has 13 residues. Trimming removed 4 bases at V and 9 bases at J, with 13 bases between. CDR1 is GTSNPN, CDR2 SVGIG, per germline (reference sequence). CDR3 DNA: TGTGCCTGGACTCAGGGACCCGGTTCACCCCTCCACTTT. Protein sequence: CAWTQGPGSPLHF.

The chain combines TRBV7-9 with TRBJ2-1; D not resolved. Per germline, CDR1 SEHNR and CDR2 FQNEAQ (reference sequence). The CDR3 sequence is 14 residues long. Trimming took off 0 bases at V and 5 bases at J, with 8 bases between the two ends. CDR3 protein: CASSLAVWDNEQFF. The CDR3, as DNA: TGTGCCAGCAGCTTAGCCGTCTGGGACAATGAGCAGTTCTTC.

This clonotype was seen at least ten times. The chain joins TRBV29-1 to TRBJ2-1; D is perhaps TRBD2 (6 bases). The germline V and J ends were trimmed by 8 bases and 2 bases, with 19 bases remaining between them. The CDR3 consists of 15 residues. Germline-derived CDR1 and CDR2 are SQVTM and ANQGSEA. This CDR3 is CSTLLADLPYNEQFF. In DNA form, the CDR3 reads TGCAGCACCCTTTTAGCGGACCTCCCCTACAATGAGCAGTTCTTC.

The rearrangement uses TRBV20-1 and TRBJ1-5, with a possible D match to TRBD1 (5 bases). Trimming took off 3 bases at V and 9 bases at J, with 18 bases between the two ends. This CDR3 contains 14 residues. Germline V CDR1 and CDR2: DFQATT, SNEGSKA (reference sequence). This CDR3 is CSASPKGVGGPQHF. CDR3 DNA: TGCAGTGCTAGCCCTAAAGGGGTTGGGGGGCCCCAGCATTTT.

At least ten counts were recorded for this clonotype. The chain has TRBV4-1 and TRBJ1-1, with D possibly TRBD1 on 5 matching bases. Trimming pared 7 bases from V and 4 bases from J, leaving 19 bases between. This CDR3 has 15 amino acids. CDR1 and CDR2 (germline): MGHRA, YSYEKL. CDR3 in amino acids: CASTGGQGESTEAFF. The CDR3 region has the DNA TGCGCCAGCACCGGCGGGCAGGGAGAAAGCACTGAAGCTTTCTTT.

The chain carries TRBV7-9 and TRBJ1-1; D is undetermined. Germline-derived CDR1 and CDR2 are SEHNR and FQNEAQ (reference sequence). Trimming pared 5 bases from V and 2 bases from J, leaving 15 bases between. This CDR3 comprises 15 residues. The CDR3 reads CASSPGSVFNTEAFF. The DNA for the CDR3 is TGTGCCAGCAGCCCGGGCTCCGTTTTCAACACTGAAGCTTTCTTT.

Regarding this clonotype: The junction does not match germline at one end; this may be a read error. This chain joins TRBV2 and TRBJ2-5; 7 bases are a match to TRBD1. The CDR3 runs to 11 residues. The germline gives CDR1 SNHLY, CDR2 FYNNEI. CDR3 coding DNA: TGTGCCAGCAGTACGGACAGGATCCTAGACTTC. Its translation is CASSTDRILDF.

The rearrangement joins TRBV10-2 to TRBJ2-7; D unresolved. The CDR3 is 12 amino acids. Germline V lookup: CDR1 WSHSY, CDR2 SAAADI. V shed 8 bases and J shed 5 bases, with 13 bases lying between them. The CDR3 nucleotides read TGCGCCAGCCGGAGTGGGCCCCACGAGCAGTACTTC. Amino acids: CASRSGPHEQYF.

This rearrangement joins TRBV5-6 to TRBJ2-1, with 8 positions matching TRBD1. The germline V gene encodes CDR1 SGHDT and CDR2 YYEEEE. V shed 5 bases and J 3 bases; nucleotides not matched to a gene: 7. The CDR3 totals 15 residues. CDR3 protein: CASSRQGIIYNEQFF. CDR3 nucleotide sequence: TGTGCCAGCAGTCGACAGGGGATAATCTACAATGAGCAGTTCTTC.

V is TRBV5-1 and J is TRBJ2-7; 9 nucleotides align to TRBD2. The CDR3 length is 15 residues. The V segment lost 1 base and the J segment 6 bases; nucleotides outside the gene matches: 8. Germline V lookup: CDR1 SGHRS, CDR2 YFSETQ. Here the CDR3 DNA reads TGCGCCAGCAGCTTGAGGACTAGCGACCTGGGCGAGCAGTACTTC. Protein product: CASSLRTSDLGEQYF.

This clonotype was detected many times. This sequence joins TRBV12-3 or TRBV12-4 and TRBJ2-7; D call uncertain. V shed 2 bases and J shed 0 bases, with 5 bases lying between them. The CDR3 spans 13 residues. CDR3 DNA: TGTGCCAGCAGTTTACAGAGCTCCTACGAGCAGTACTTC. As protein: CASSLQSSYEQYF.

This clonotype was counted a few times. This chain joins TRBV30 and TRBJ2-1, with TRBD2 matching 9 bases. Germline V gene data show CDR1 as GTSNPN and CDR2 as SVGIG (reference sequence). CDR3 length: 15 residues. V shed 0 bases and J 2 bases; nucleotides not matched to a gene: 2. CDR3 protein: CAWSVGGGAYNEQFF. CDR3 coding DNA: TGTGCCTGGAGTGTTGGCGGGGGGGCCTACAATGAGCAGTTCTTC.

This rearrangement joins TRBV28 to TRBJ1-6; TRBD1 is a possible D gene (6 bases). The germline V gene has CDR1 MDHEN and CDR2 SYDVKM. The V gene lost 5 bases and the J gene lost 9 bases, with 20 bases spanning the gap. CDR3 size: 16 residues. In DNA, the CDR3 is TGTGCCAGCAGTCCCACCCGACAGGCCGCCGGTTCACCCCTCCACTTT. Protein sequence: CASSPTRQAAGSPLHF.

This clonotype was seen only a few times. This chain's CDR3 is CSASRGLAADTQYF. CDR3 coding DNA: TGCAGTGCTAGCCGGGGACTAGCGGCAGATACGCAGTATTTT. The chain uses TRBV20-1 and TRBJ2-3; 11 positions match TRBD2. V was clipped by 3 bases and J by 4 bases; unmatched bases: 3. The CDR3 totals 14 residues. Germline assignment: CDR1 DFQATT and CDR2 SNEGSKA (reference sequence).

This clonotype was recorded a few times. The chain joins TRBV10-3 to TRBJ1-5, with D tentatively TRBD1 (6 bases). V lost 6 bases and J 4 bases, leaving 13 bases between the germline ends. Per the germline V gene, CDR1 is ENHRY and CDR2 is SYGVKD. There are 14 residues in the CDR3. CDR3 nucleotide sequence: TGTGCCATCAGCCAGACAGGTCTGAATCAGCCCCAGCATTTT. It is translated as CAISQTGLNQPQHF.

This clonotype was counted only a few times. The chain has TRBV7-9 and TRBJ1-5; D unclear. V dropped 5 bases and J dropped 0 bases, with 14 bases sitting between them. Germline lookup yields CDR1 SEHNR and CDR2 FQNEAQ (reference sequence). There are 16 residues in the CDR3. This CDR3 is CASSLGIGHSNQPQHF. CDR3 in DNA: TGTGCCAGCAGCCTAGGTATTGGGCATAGCAATCAGCCCCAGCATTTT.

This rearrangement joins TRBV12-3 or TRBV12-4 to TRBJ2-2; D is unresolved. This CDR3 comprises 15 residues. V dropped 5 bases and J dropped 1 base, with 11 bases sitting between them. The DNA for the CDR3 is TGTGCCAGCAGTCCGGACGCCGTGAACACCGGGGAGCTGTTTTTT. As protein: CASSPDAVNTGELFF.